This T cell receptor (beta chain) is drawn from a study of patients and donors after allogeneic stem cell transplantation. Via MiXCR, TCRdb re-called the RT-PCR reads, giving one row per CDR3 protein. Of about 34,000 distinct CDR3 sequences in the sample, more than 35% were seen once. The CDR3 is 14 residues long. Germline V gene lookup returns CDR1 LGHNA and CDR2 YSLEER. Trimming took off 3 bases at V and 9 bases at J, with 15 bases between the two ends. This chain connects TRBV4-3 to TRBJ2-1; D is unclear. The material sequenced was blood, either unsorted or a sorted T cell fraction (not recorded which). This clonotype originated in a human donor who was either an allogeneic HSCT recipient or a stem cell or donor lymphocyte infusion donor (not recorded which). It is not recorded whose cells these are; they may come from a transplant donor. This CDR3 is CASSQGRWIGEQFF. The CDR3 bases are TGCGCCAGCAGCCAGGGCCGGTGGATAGGTGAGCAGTTCTTC.